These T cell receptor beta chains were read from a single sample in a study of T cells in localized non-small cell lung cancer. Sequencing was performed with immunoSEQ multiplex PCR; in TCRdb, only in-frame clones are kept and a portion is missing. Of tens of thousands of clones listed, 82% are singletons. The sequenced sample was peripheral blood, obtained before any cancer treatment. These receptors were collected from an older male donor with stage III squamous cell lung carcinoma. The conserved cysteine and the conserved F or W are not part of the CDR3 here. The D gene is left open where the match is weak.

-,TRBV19,ASRYLGMNTEAF
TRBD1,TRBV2,ASSFTGTGNTGELF
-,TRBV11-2,ASSFQQETEAF
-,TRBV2,ASRNRPLTEAF
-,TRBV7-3,ASSLSGGYGYT
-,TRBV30,AWSGGHGGEKLF
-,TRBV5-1,ASSLMQGADTQY
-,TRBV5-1,ASSPSGITYEQY
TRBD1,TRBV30,AWSGQGRTGPRNIQY
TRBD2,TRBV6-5,ASSSTSGGDNEQF
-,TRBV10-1,ASSESRLEAF
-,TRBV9,ASSVDGFGTDTQY
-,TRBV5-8,ASSSLGPQH
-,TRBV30,AWSVLGTGSLDEQY
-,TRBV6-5,ASSSSNSNQPQH
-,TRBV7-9,ASSLSQGNEKLF
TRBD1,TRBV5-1,ASSGGQGFSGNTIY
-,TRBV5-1,ASSADKNTEAF
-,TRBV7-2,ASSLDGMNTEAF
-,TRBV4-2,ASSLGYEQY
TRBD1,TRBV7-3,ASSFDRDTEAF
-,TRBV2,ASSESRGVNTEAF
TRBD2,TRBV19,ASSKGLQDTQY
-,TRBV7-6,ASSRKQGQNTEAF
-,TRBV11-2,ASSTGPAIMNTEAF
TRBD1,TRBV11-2,ASSLGTGTGSYEQY
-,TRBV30,AWSQTRSGNTIY
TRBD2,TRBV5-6,ASSLSRTSGGARETQY
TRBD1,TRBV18,ASSPAGGAETQY
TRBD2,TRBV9,ASSVLAGAGNEQF
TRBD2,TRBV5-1,ASSLPLAGEGEQF
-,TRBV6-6,ASSPGQGSGYT
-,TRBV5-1,ASSLRGSGNTIY
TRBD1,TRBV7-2,ASSPRGSRNTEAF
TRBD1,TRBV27,ASSLDRGLGSPLH
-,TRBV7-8,ASSKGLTVPTDTQY
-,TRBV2,ASSEQGWNEQF
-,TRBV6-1,ASISPGPSYEQY
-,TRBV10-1,ASSELLGRQGYT
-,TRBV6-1,ASSEWAGKGEQPQH
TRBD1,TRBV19,ASSRRQGTANTGELF
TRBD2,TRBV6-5,ASSYGASGGETQY
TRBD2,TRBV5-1,ASSLLPAGGYEQF
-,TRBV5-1,ASSFGGDLGYT
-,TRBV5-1,ASSRDVGNEKLF
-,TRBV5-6,ASSIIQGQGGYT
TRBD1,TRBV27,ASSLWAGGNTEAF
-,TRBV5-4,ASSLIGGPGNTIY
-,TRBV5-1,ASSLDQPSNQPQH
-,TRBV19,ATQAVYGYT
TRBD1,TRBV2,ASSRRDRGREKLF
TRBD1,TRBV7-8,ASSSVDRGTDTQY
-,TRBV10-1,ASSEGGNYGYT
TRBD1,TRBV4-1,ASSQGRGAWTNEKLF
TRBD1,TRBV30,AWNRGLTNTEAF